This T cell receptor beta chain derives from a study of blood T cell repertoires in COVID-19. Background on the study: Samples representing acute and convalescent COVID-19 were sourced from the United States, Italy and Spain. T cells, B-cell-depleted T cells, or PBMCs supplied cDNA or gDNA.

Some clones are missing from TCRdb's copy, which holds only in-frame ones; the method was immunoSEQ multiplex PCR. The table shows fewer than 250,000 clones, with approximately 91% occurring only once. The length of the CDR3 is 11 residues. With 5 bases removed from V and 10 bases from J, the gap between germline ends came to 12 bases. The V gene's germline CDR1 is SGHDT and CDR2 YYEEEE. Material for sequencing was peripheral blood. This TCR was sampled from a woman aged 60 to 75 with acute or convalescent COVID-19. The V and J genes are TRBV5-6 and TRBJ1-1; D gene unclear. This CDR3 is CASSNEVRAFF. CDR3 in DNA: TGTGCCAGCAGTAATGAAGTGAGAGCTTTCTTT.